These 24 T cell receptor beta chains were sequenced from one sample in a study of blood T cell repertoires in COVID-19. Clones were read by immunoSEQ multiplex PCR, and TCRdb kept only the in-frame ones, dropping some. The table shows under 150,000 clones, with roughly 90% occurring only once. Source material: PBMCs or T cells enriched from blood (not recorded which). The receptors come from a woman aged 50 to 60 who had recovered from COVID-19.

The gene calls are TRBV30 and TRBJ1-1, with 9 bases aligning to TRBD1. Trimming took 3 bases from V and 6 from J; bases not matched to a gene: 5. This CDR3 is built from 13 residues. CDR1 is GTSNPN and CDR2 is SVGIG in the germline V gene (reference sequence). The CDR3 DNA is TGTGCCTGGAGCGGGACAGGGTTAGCTGAAGCTTTCTTT. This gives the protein CAWSGTGLAEAFF.

The CDR3 is CASSPTGTGGIFFTEAFF. CDR3 bases: TGCGCCAGCAGCCCAACCGGGACAGGGGGTATATTTTTCACTGAAGCTTTCTTT. V is TRBV4-1 and J is TRBJ1-1, with 11 positions matching TRBD1. The V gene end was trimmed by 4 bases and the J gene end by 4 bases; junction bases not matched to a gene: 14. The germline V gene encodes CDR1 MGHRA and CDR2 YSYEKL. The CDR3 is 18 amino acids.

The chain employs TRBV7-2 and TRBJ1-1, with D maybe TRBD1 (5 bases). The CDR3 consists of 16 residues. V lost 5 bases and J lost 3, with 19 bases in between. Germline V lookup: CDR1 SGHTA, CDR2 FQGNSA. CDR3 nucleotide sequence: TGTGCCAGCAGCACCCGGGACCTGGGAGGAGACACTGAAGCTTTCTTT. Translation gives CASSTRDLGGDTEAFF.

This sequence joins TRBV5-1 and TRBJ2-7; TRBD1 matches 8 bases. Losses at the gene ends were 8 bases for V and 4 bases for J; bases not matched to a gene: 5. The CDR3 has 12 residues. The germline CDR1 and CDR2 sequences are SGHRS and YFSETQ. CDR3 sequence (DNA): TGCGCCAGTGGGACAGGAGCTTACGAGCAGTACTTC. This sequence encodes CASGTGAYEQYF.

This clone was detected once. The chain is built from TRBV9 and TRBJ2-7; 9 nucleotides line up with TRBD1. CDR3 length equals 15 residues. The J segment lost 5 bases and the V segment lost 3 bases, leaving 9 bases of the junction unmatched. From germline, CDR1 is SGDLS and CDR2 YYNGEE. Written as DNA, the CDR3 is TGTGCCAGCAGCGACGGGGGACAGGGTATCCACGAGCAGTACTTC. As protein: CASSDGGQGIHEQYF.

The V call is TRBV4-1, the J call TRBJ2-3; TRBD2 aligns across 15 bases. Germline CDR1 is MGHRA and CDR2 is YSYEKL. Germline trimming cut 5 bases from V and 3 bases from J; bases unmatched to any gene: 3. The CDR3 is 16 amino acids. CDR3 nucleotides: TGCGCCAGCAGCTCCGGACTAGCGGGAGGGACAGATACGCAGTATTTT. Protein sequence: CASSSGLAGGTDTQYF.

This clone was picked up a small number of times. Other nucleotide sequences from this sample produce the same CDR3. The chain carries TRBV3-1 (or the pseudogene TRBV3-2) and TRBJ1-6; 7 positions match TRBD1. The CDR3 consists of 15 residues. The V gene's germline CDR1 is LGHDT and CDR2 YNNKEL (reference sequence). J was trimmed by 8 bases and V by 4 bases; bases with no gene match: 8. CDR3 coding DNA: TGTGCCAGCAGCCCCCGGGACAGCCGGGATTCACCCCTCCACTTT. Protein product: CASSPRDSRDSPLHF.

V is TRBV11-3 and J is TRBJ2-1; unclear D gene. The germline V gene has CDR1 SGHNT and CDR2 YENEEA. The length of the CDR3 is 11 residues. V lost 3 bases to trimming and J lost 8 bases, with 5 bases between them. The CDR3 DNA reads TGTGCCAGCAGCTTTATGTATGAGCAGTTCTTC. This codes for CASSFMYEQFF.

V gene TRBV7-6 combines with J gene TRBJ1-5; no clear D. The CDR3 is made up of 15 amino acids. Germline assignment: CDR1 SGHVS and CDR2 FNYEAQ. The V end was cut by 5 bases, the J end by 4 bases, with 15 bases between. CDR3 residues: CASSPEEQINQPQHF. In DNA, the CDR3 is TGTGCCAGCAGCCCTGAAGAGCAAATTAATCAGCCCCAGCATTTT.

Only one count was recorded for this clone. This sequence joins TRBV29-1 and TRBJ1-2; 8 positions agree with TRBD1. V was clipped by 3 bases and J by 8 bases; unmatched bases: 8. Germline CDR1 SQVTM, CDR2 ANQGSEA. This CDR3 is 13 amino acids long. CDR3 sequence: CSVDSQGARGYTF. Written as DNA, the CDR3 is TGCAGCGTTGACTCTCAGGGGGCGCGGGGCTACACCTTC.

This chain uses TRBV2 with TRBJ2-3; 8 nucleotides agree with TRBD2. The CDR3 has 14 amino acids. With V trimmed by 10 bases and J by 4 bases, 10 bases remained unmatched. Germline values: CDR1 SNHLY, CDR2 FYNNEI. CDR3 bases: TGTGCCATCCCAGGGCGGGGGGCGGCAGATACGCAGTATTTT. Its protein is CAIPGRGAADTQYF. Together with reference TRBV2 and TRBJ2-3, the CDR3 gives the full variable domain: EPEVTQTPSHQVTQMGQEVILRCVPISNHLYFYWYRQILGQKVEFLVSFYNNEISEKSEIFDDQFSVERPDGSNFTLKIRSTKLEDSAMYFCAIPGRGAADTQYFGPGTRLTVL.

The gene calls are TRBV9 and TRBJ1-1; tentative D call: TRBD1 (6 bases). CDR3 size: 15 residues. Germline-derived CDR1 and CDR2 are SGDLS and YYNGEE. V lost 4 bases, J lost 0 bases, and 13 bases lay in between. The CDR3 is CASSPVDRLNTEAFF. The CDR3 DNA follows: TGTGCCAGCAGCCCGGTGGACAGACTGAACACTGAAGCTTTCTTT. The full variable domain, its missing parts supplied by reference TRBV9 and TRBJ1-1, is DSGVTQTPKHLITATGQRVTLRCSPRSGDLSVYWYQQSLDQGLQFLIQYYNGEERAKGNILERFSAQQFPDLHSELNLSSLELGDSALYFCASSPVDRLNTEAFFGQGTRLTVV.

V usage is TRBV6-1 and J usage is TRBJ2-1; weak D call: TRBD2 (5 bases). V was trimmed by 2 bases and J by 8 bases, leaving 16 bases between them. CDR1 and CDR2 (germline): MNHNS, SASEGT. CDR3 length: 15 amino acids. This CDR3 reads CASSERGGLRDEQFF. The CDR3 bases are TGTGCCAGCAGTGAACGGGGTGGGCTGAGGGATGAGCAGTTCTTC.

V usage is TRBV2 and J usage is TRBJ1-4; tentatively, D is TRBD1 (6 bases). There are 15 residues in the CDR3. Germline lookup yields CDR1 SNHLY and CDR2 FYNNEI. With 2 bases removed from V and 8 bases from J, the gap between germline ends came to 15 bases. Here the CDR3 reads CASSENSRRGEKLFF. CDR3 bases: TGTGCCAGCAGTGAAAATTCCCGAAGGGGGGAAAAACTGTTTTTT.

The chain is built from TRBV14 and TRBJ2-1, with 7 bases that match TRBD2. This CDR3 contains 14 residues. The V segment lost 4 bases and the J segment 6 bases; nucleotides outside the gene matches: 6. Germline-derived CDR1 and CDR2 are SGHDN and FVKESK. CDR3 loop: CASSRLAYINEQFF. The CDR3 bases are TGTGCCAGCAGCCGACTAGCCTATATCAATGAGCAGTTCTTC. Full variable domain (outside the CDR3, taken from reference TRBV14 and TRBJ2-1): EAGVTQFPSHSVIEKGQTVTLRCDPISGHDNLYWYRRVMGKEIKFLLHFVKESKQDESGMPNNRFLAERTGGTYSTLKVQPAELEDSGVYFCASSRLAYINEQFFGPGTRLTVL.

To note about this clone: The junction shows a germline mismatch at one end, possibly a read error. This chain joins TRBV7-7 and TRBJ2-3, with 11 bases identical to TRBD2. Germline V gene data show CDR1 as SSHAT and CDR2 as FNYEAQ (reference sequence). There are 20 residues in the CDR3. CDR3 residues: CASSLLATSGGSGGADTQYF. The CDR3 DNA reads TGTGCTAGCAGCCTTCTAGCAACTAGCGGGGGCTCCGGCGGGGCAGATACGCAGTATTTT.

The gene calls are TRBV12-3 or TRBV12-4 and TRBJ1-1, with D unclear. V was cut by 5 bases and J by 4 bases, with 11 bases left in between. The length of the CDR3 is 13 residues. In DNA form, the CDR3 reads TGTGCCAGCAGTCCACGGGTGAGCACTGAAGCTTTCTTT. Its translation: CASSPRVSTEAFF.

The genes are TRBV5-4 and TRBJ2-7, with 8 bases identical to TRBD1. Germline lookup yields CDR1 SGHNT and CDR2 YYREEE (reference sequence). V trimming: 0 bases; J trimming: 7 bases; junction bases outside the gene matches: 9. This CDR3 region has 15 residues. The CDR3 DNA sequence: TGTGCCAGCAGCTTGGTAACAGGGGGAGTTGGGGAGCAGTACTTC. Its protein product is CASSLVTGGVGEQYF.

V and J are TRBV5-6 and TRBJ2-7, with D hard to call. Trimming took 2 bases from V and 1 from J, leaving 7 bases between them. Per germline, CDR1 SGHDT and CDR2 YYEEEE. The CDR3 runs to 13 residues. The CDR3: CASSFTQSYEQYF. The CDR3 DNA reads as TGTGCCAGCAGCTTCACACAATCCTACGAGCAGTACTTC.

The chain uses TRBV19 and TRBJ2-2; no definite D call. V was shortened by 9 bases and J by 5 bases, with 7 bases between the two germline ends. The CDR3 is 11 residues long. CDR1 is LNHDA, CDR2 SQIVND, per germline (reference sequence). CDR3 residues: CASQITGELFF. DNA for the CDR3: TGTGCCAGCCAGATAACCGGGGAGCTGTTTTTT.

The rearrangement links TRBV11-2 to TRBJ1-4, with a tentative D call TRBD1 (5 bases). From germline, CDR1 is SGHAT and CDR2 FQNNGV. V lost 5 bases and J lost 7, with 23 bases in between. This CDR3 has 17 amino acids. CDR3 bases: TGTGCCAGCAGCCCCACTCACGGGGGGGGTTTTGGTGAAAAACTGTTTTTT. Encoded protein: CASSPTHGGGFGEKLFF.

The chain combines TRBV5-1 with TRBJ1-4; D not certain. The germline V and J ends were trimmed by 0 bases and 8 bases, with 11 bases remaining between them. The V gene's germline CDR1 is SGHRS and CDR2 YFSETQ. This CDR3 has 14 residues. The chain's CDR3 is CASSLVGGEEKLFF. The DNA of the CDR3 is TGCGCCAGCAGCTTGGTGGGAGGCGAGGAAAAACTGTTTTTT.

DNA for the CDR3: TGTGCCAGCAGCTTAACAGGGGTCAATCAGCCCCAGCATTTT. This encodes CASSLTGVNQPQHF. J is TRBJ1-5 and V is TRBV7-8; TRBD1 agrees at 7 bases. Germline trimming cut 2 bases from V and 3 bases from J; bases unmatched to any gene: 1. Per the germline V gene, CDR1 is SGHVS and CDR2 is FQNEAQ. The CDR3 spans 14 residues.

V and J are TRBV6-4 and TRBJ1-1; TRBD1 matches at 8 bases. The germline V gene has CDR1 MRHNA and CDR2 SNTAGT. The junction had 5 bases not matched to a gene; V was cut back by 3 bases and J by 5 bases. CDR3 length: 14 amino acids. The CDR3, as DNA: TGTGCCAGCAGTGAACAGGGGGTGCAAACTGAAGCTTTCTTT. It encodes CASSEQGVQTEAFF.